These 17 T cell receptor beta chains were all obtained from the same sample, sequenced in a study of T cell responses to AZD1222 COVID-19 vaccine. Measured with immunoSEQ multiplex PCR; TCRdb has only the in-frame clones, and not every one. The sample carries 150,000 or so clones, about 90% recorded once. The sequenced sample was peripheral blood, obtained on day 0 of MenACWY control vaccination. The receptors stem from an adult in good health.

This sequence joins TRBV6-6 and TRBJ1-1; possibly TRBD1 for D (5 bases). The CDR3 contains 12 residues. Trimming stripped 6 bases from V and 5 bases from J, with 10 bases between. Germline values: CDR1 MNHNY, CDR2 SVGAGI (reference sequence). The CDR3 loop reads CASSPGRTEAFF. In DNA, the CDR3 is TGTGCCAGCAGCCCAGGGAGGACTGAAGCTTTCTTT.

The chain has TRBV25-1 and TRBJ1-5, with D unresolved. V lost 1 base and J lost 6, with 7 bases in between. The CDR3 sequence is 13 residues long. Germline V CDR1 and CDR2: MGHDK, SYGVNS. Here the CDR3 reads CASSESGTQPQHF. The CDR3 region has the DNA TGTGCCAGCAGTGAATCCGGAACTCAGCCCCAGCATTTT.

The CDR3 protein is CASSEELDRGRDQPQHF. Here the CDR3 DNA reads TGTGCCAGCAGTGAAGAGTTGGACAGGGGAAGAGATCAGCCCCAGCATTTT. The chain has TRBV2 and TRBJ1-5, with 9 bases matching TRBD1. V shed 1 base, J shed 5 bases, and the junction held 9 bases outside the gene matches. Looked up from germline, CDR1 is SNHLY and CDR2 is FYNNEI. This CDR3 comprises 17 residues.

This clone was found a few times. CDR3 nucleotide sequence: TGTGCCAGCAGCCCTTCGAGCGGGGGAGACCAAGAGACCCAGTACTTC. Encoded protein: CASSPSSGGDQETQYF. The V call is TRBV7-9, the J call TRBJ2-5, with 8 bases aligning to TRBD2. Germline-derived CDR1 and CDR2 are SEHNR and FQNEAQ (reference sequence). V was pared by 5 bases and J by 0 bases, with 8 bases of the junction left unmatched. The CDR3 covers 16 residues.

The chain couples TRBV4-2 to TRBJ1-2; D not certain. V lost 3 bases, J lost 2 bases, and 10 bases lay in between. CDR3 length: 14 amino acids. The germline V gene has CDR1 LGHNA and CDR2 YNFKEQ. CDR3 sequence: CASSQKEKNYGYTF. DNA of the CDR3: TGTGCCAGCAGCCAGAAGGAAAAAAACTATGGCTACACCTTC.

V usage is TRBV30 and J usage is TRBJ1-2; 7 bases line up with TRBD1. Germline V gene lookup returns CDR1 GTSNPN and CDR2 SVGIG (reference sequence). This CDR3 has 14 amino acids. J lost 7 bases, V lost 5 bases, and 13 bases had no gene match. The CDR3 bases are TGTGCCTGGGTATCCCGGGGCAGGGGGAGTGGCTACACCTTC. This codes for CAWVSRGRGSGYTF.

The J gene is TRBJ2-3, the V gene TRBV10-3; D is ambiguous. Germline lookup yields CDR1 ENHRY and CDR2 SYGVKD. Trimming took 3 bases from V and 5 from J, leaving 12 bases between them. This CDR3 spans 14 amino acids. CDR3 region: CAISERLEVDTQYF. The CDR3 DNA follows: TGTGCCATCAGTGAACGCCTAGAAGTAGATACGCAGTATTTT.

The chain combines TRBV5-4 with TRBJ1-2, with TRBD1 as a possible D gene (5 bases). This CDR3 has 15 amino acids. Germline loops: CDR1 SGHNT, CDR2 YYREEE (reference sequence). V was cut by 0 bases and J by 2 bases, with 11 bases left in between. The chain's CDR3 is CASSLVKGENYGYTF. CDR3 DNA: TGTGCCAGCAGCTTGGTTAAAGGGGAAAACTATGGCTACACCTTC.

This chain joins TRBV28 and TRBJ2-7, with D unresolved. V gave up 6 bases and J gave up 3 bases, with 12 bases separating them. The CDR3 runs to 13 residues. Looked up from germline, CDR1 is MDHEN and CDR2 is SYDVKM. DNA for the CDR3: TGTGCCAGCAGCCTCCCCCCAATCTACGAGCAGTACTTC. Protein sequence: CASSLPPIYEQYF. The whole variable domain, remainder taken from reference TRBV28 and TRBJ2-7, is DVKVTQSSRYLVKRTGEKVFLECVQDMDHENMFWYRQDPGLGLRLIYFSYDVKMKEKGDIPEGYSVSREKKERFSLILESASTNQTSMYLCASSLPPIYEQYFGPGTRLTVT.

The V gene is TRBV10-3, the J gene TRBJ2-7; 10 bases map to TRBD1. The CDR3 sequence is 15 residues long. Germline V lookup: CDR1 ENHRY, CDR2 SYGVKD. J was trimmed by 2 bases and V by 4 bases; bases with no gene match: 5. The CDR3 sequence is CAISATGGATYEQYF. CDR3 in DNA: TGTGCCATCAGTGCGACAGGGGGCGCGACCTACGAGCAGTACTTC.

The genes are TRBV9 and TRBJ1-2; D is unresolved. V was trimmed by 0 bases and J by 4 bases, leaving 10 bases between them. The CDR3 has 14 residues. Germline CDR1 reads SGDLS; CDR2 reads YYNGEE. CDR3 sequence reads: CASSVDSSSYGYTF. CDR3 DNA: TGTGCCAGCAGCGTAGACAGCTCCAGCTATGGCTACACCTTC.

This chain joins TRBV6-1 and TRBJ1-2; D perhaps matches TRBD1 (5 bases). This CDR3 comprises 15 residues. The germline gives CDR1 MNHNS, CDR2 SASEGT. Trimming took off 1 base at V and 7 bases at J, with 16 bases between the two ends. The CDR3 sequence is CASSEGQGLRGGYTF. CDR3 nucleotide sequence: TGTGCCAGCAGTGAAGGGCAGGGCCTACGAGGTGGCTACACCTTC.

This chain joins TRBV29-1 and TRBJ1-2; TRBD1 matches at 9 bases. The CDR3 sequence is 13 residues long. CDR1 is SQVTM, CDR2 ANQGSEA, per germline. V was pared by 6 bases and J by 2 bases, with 4 bases of the junction left unmatched. The CDR3 sequence is CSVEGTGNYGYTF. The CDR3 nucleotides read TGCAGCGTCGAGGGGACAGGGAACTATGGCTACACCTTC.

The rearrangement joins TRBV28 to TRBJ1-2, with TRBD1 identical over 8 bases. In germline, CDR1 is MDHEN, CDR2 SYDVKM. The CDR3 has 15 residues. The V segment lost 5 bases and the J segment 4 bases; nucleotides outside the gene matches: 9. The CDR3 reads CASSPSGQGGYGYTF. The CDR3 DNA reads TGTGCCAGCAGTCCTAGCGGACAGGGCGGCTATGGCTACACCTTC.

This clone was found a few times. The CDR3 DNA reads TGTGCCAGCAGCTGGGGTACGGAGACCCAGTACTTC. Protein: CASSWGTETQYF. J is TRBJ2-5 and V is TRBV7-9; D is uncertain. Trimming shortened V by 4 bases and J by 5 bases, and 8 bases separated the two germline ends. There are 12 residues in the CDR3. CDR1 SEHNR and CDR2 FQNEAQ come from the germline V gene (reference sequence). The full variable domain, with the rest looked up from reference TRBV7-9 and TRBJ2-5, is DTGVSQNPRHKITKRGQNVTFRCDPISEHNRLYWYRQTLGQGPEFLTYFQNEAQLEKSRLLSDRFSAERPKGSFSTLEIQRTEQGDSAMYLCASSWGTETQYFGPGTRLLVL.

This clone was found a few times. V gene TRBV6-5 combines with J gene TRBJ1-2; D remains ambiguous. The V gene lost 2 bases and the J gene lost 1 base, with 5 bases spanning the gap. Germline CDR1 MNHEY, CDR2 SVGAGI. This CDR3 has 13 residues. This CDR3 reads CASSYGLNYGYTF. DNA of the CDR3: TGTGCCAGCAGTTACGGGCTTAACTATGGCTACACCTTC.

The chain employs TRBV20-1 and TRBJ2-7, with D possibly being TRBD1 (6 bases). Trimming removed 3 bases from V and 2 bases from J, with 11 bases in between. The CDR3 consists of 13 residues. CDR1 is DFQATT, CDR2 SNEGSKA, per germline (reference sequence). The DNA for the CDR3 is TGCAGTGCTAGTTGGGACAAGACCTACGAGCAGTACTTC. Protein product: CSASWDKTYEQYF.